Listed below are T cell receptor beta chains from one sample, sequenced in a study of blood T cell repertoires in COVID-19. The assay was immunoSEQ multiplex PCR, and TCRdb's table has in-frame clones only and misses some. The top ten hold over 9% of the sample, which has 150,000 or so clones, about 86% seen once. Source material: PBMCs or T cells enriched from blood (not recorded which). These TCRs come from a man aged 45 to 65 who had recovered from COVID-19. The CDR3 runs from the conserved cysteine through the conserved F or W. D genes are given only for firm matches. Rows may omit the clone size; those that give it use once, few, many or a size class.

D gene,V gene,clone size,J gene,CDR3 length,CDR3 DNA,CDR3 protein
.,TRBV9,.,TRBJ2-3,16,TGTGCCAGCAGCGTATTCGGGGTAACTAGCACAGATACGCAGTATTTT,CASSVFGVTSTDTQYF
TRBD1,TRBV5-5,.,TRBJ1-2,15,TGTGCCAGCAGCTTGGGACAGGGGATTAGCTATGGCTACACCTTC,CASSLGQGISYGYTF
TRBD1,TRBV27,.,TRBJ1-2,15,TGTGCCAGCAGGCGACAGGGGGCATCTAACTATGGCTACACCTTC,CASRRQGASNYGYTF
TRBD1,TRBV30,.,TRBJ1-6,15,TGTGCCTCTCACCCCCGGGACAGGATTAATTCACCCCTCCACTTT,CASHPRDRINSPLHF
TRBD2,TRBV25-1,.,TRBJ2-1,15,TGTGCCAGCAGTGTGTCCAGCGGGGGTTACAATGAGCAGTTCTTC,CASSVSSGGYNEQFF
TRBD1,TRBV6-1,.,TRBJ2-7,15,TGTGCCAGCAGTGAATCCCACAGGGGCGGCGGAGAGCAGTACTTC,CASSESHRGGGEQYF
TRBD1,TRBV5-1,few,TRBJ2-3,17,TGCGCCAGCGCAGAGGACCCGGGACAGCGCTTCACAGATACGCAGTATTTT,CASAEDPGQRFTDTQYF
TRBD1,TRBV3-1/TRBV3-2,once,TRBJ2-2,17,TGTGCCAGCAGCCAAGGAGACAGGGGGCAGTACACCGGGGAGCTGTTTTTT,CASSQGDRGQYTGELFF
.,TRBV5-4,.,TRBJ2-3,12,TGTGCCAGCAGCTTTTCAACAGATACGCAGTATTTT,CASSFSTDTQYF
.,TRBV5-4,.,TRBJ2-1,14,TGTGCCAGCAGCTTGGTTGACAGCGGGAATGAGCAGTTCTTC,CASSLVDSGNEQFF
TRBD1,TRBV6-5,.,TRBJ1-5,14,TGTGCCAGCAGCCAGGACAGGGGCAATCAGCCCCAGCATTTT,CASSQDRGNQPQHF
.,TRBV5-6,.,TRBJ2-1,11,TGTGCCAGCAGCTTAGACTATGAGCAGTTCTTC,CASSLDYEQFF